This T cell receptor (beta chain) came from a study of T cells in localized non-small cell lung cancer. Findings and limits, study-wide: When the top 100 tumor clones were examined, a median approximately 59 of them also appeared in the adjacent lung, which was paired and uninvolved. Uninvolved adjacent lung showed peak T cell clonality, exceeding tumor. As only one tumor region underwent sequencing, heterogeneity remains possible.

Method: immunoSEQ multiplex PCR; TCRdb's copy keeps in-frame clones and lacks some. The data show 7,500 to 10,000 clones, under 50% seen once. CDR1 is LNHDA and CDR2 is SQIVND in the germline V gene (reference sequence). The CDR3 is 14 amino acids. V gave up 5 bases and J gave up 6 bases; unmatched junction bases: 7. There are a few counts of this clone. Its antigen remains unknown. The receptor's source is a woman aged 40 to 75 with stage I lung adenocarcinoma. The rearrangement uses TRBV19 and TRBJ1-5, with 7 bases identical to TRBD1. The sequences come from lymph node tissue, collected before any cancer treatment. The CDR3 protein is CASSDDRATQPQHF. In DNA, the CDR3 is TGTGCCAGTAGTGACGACAGGGCGACTCAGCCCCAGCATTTT.